This paragraph covers one TCR beta chain sequence. This entry comes from a study of Tregs in tolerant kidney transplant recipients. TCRdb's copy holds only in-frame clones and misses some; the assay was immunoSEQ multiplex PCR. This sample yields about 240,000 clones, of which roughly 80% are seen a single time; approximately 0.69% belongs to the top ten. CDR1 and CDR2 (germline): LNHDA, SQIVND (reference sequence). The CDR3 consists of 13 residues. Deletions cut 5 bases from V and 7 bases from J, with 11 bases between. The clonotype originates from a human donor in good health. The V gene is TRBV19, the J gene TRBJ1-4; the D is unclear. The sequenced sample consisted of CD4+ T cells from blood. CDR3 DNA sequence: TGTGCCAGTAGTCCCGGATGGGGTGAAAAACTGTTTTTT. This codes for CASSPGWGEKLFF.